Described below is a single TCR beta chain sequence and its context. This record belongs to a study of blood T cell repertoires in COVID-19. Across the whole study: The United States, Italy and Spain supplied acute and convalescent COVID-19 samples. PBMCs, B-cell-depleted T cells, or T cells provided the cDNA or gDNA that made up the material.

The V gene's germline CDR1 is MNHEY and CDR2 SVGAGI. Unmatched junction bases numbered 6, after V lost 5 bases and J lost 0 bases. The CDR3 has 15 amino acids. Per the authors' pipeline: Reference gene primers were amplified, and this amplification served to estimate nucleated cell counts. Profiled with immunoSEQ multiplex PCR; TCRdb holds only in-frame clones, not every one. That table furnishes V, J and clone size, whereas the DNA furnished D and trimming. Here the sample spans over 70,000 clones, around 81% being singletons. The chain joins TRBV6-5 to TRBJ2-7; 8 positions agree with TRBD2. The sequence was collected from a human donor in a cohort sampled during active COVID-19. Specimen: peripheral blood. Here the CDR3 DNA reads TGTGCCAGCAGTAATTTAGCGGGGACCTCCTACGAGCAGTACTTC. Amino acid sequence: CASSNLAGTSYEQYF.